This T cell receptor beta chain was sequenced for a study of blood T cell repertoires in COVID-19. The CDR3 length is 16 residues. V was cut by 0 bases and J by 7 bases, with 17 bases left in between. Germline V gives CDR1 MNHEY, CDR2 SVGAGI. Authors' analysis steps: Researchers report that nucleated cell counts were estimated from reference gene primer amplification. Data came from immunoSEQ multiplex PCR; TCRdb stores just in-frame clones and leaves some out. That table supplies the V and J calls and clone size; D and trimming were determined from the DNA. The sample shows some 210,000 clones, approximately 85% of them seen only once.

The sample was peripheral blood. This rearrangement joins TRBV6-5 to TRBJ2-3, with a tentative D call TRBD2 (5 bases). This sequence was found in a woman between 65 and 79 years old with active or convalescent COVID-19. In DNA form, the CDR3 reads TGTGCCAGCAGTTACTCCCGTGGAGCTCGGGGTAATACGCAGTATTTT. It yields the protein CASSYSRGARGNTQYF.